This T cell receptor (beta chain) is drawn from a study of metastatic and nonmetastatic thyroid tumors. Study-level background: Comparative analysis of repertoires was undertaken across blood and tumor or nodule tissue obtained from malignant and benign thyroid patients.

V was pared by 5 bases and J by 2 bases, with 10 bases between. This CDR3 spans 14 amino acids. Authors' analysis steps: Using the CDR3 differences seen across clinicopathological groups, the authors built a distant-metastasis classifier for papillary thyroid cancer, which was meant to discriminate distant-metastatic patients. TCRdb reprocessed the PCR reads via MiXCR. TCRdb's processing, not the authors', yielded these V and J calls. The table records around 45,000 clones, around 2.9% of them present only once. Findings and caveats of the study: Significantly greater TCR beta diversity was reportedly found in malignant thyroid tumors than in benign nodules (in blood and tumor).

This clone occurred many times. Its antigen is still unknown. All patients reached thyroid surgery having received no treatment beforehand. The sample taken for sequencing was blood. This TCR was sampled from a female donor with papillary thyroid cancer or a benign thyroid nodule (not recorded which). Some clones in this sample may be carry-over from other donors' samples. The rearrangement uses TRBV12-3 or TRBV12-4 and TRBJ1-5; D is undetermined. The CDR3 sequence is CASSRTLGNQPQHF. CDR3 nucleotides: TGTGCCAGCAGTCGAACTCTAGGCAATCAGCCCCAGCATTTT.